These 22 T cell receptor beta chains share one sample of origin, sequenced in a study of blood T cell repertoires in COVID-19. TCRdb's table, derived via immunoSEQ multiplex PCR, lists solely in-frame clones and lacks some. The sample contains approximately 170,000 clones, around 78% of which appear only once. Sequencing was performed on PBMCs or T cells enriched from blood (not recorded which). The origin of the receptors is a woman aged 45 to 65 who had recovered from COVID-19.

This chain joins TRBV30 and TRBJ1-5; D not resolved. This CDR3 comprises 13 residues. Trimming cost V 0 bases and J 4 bases, with 7 bases left between them. Looked up from germline, CDR1 is GTSNPN and CDR2 is SVGIG (reference sequence). The CDR3 reads CAWSVLGNQPQHF. The CDR3 nucleotides read TGTGCCTGGAGTGTACTCGGTAATCAGCCCCAGCATTTT.

The sample holds one count of this clone. V gene TRBV18 combines with J gene TRBJ2-3; TRBD1 matches at 12 bases. The CDR3 runs to 15 residues. Germline-derived CDR1 and CDR2 are KGHSH and LQKENI. Trimming at V came to 6 bases and at J to 5 bases, leaving 6 bases not matched to a gene. The CDR3 spells CASSAGQGALDTQYF. CDR3 DNA sequence: TGTGCCAGCTCCGCGGGACAGGGGGCGTTAGATACGCAGTATTTT.

The chain joins TRBV30 to TRBJ1-1; TRBD1 agrees at 7 bases. The CDR3 has 16 residues. From germline, CDR1 is GTSNPN and CDR2 SVGIG (reference sequence). V gave up 1 base and J gave up 0 bases; unmatched junction bases: 8. CDR3 sequence: CAWSGAGGMMNTEAFF. DNA for the CDR3: TGTGCCTGGAGTGGGGCAGGGGGGATGATGAACACTGAAGCTTTCTTT.

This clone was observed once. V is TRBV19 and J is TRBJ2-3; weak D call: TRBD2 (5 bases). Deletions cut 7 bases from V and 6 bases from J, with 14 bases between. The CDR3 extends over 13 amino acids. Germline-derived CDR1 and CDR2 are LNHDA and SQIVND (reference sequence). The CDR3 is CASNKPGRDTQYF. The CDR3 DNA reads as TGTGCCAGTAACAAACCGGGAAGGGATACGCAGTATTTT.

This sequence joins TRBV7-2 and TRBJ2-2, with 10 bases lining up with TRBD2. The germline V gene has CDR1 SGHTA and CDR2 FQGNSA. The CDR3 is 16 residues long. V trimming: 5 bases; J trimming: 6 bases; junction bases outside the gene matches: 9. The CDR3 loop reads CASSTTSGTSPGELFF. CDR3 nucleotide sequence: TGTGCCAGCAGCACTACTAGCGGGACTTCCCCCGGGGAGCTGTTTTTT.

The gene calls are TRBV5-1 and TRBJ2-3; no clear D gene. Germline V gives CDR1 SGHRS, CDR2 YFSETQ. The length of the CDR3 is 12 residues. Trimming cost V 6 bases and J 6 bases, with 11 bases left between them. The CDR3 DNA follows: TGCGCCAGCAAAGATACCGGTGATACGCAGTATTTT. Translation gives CASKDTGDTQYF.

This clone appeared a few times. This chain joins TRBV5-6 and TRBJ2-3; no clear D. The CDR3 length is 13 residues. Germline V gene sequence: CDR1 SGHDT, CDR2 YYEEEE. Trimming stripped 4 bases from V and 5 bases from J, with 11 bases between. CDR3: CASSPFGGDTQYF. CDR3 nucleotides: TGTGCCAGCAGCCCCTTTGGCGGAGATACGCAGTATTTT.

The chain couples TRBV30 to TRBJ1-5; D is possibly TRBD1 (5 bases). V lost 0 bases to trimming and J lost 10 bases, with 19 bases between them. This CDR3 is built from 15 residues. The germline V gene encodes CDR1 GTSNPN and CDR2 SVGIG (reference sequence). CDR3 in DNA: TGTGCCTGGAGTGTGGGGCGGGGGTCATTGGTACCCCAGCATTTT. Its translation: CAWSVGRGSLVPQHF.

V and J are TRBV3-1 (or the pseudogene TRBV3-2) and TRBJ1-5; possibly TRBD1 for D (5 bases). Looked up from germline, CDR1 is LGHDT and CDR2 is YNNKEL (reference sequence). The germline V and J ends were trimmed by 6 bases and 1 base, with 10 bases remaining between them. This CDR3 comprises 14 residues. The CDR3 sequence is CASSPQASNQPQHF. The CDR3 bases are TGTGCCAGCAGTCCACAGGCAAGCAATCAGCCCCAGCATTTT.

The chain uses TRBV28 and TRBJ1-4; D might be TRBD1 (5 bases). V lost 1 base, J lost 3 bases, and 15 bases lay in between. The CDR3 contains 17 residues. Germline V CDR1 and CDR2: MDHEN, SYDVKM. The CDR3 region is CASSLFSPGGANEKLFF. The CDR3 DNA sequence: TGTGCCAGCAGTTTATTTTCCCCGGGGGGGGCTAATGAAAAACTGTTTTTT.

This clone was observed a few times. This rearrangement joins TRBV19 to TRBJ2-3; weak D call: TRBD2 (6 bases). The CDR3 is made up of 16 amino acids. From germline, CDR1 is LNHDA and CDR2 SQIVND (reference sequence). Trimming pared 7 bases from V and 4 bases from J, leaving 21 bases between. The chain's CDR3 is CASTNQGLGDSDTQYF. CDR3 DNA sequence: TGTGCCAGTACCAACCAGGGACTTGGAGATTCAGATACGCAGTATTTT.

The V call is TRBV19, the J call TRBJ1-6; D possibly corresponds to TRBD1 (6 bases). V gave up 0 bases and J gave up 7 bases, with 16 bases separating them. The CDR3 consists of 17 residues. From germline, CDR1 is LNHDA and CDR2 SQIVND (reference sequence). The chain's CDR3 is CASSIDQTGGRNSPLHF. The CDR3 coding sequence is TGTGCCAGTAGTATAGATCAGACCGGGGGGCGAAATTCACCCCTCCACTTT.

The chain uses TRBV6-5 and TRBJ1-3; 11 nucleotides line up with TRBD1. This CDR3 region has 13 residues. Germline CDR1 reads MNHEY; CDR2 reads SVGAGI. The ends lost 9 bases at V and 6 bases at J; junction bases unmatched: 4. CDR3 DNA: TGTGCCAGTCAGGGACAGGGGGAAAACACCATATATTTT. Its translation: CASQGQGENTIYF.

V is TRBV18 and J is TRBJ1-2; no reliable D call. Germline V gives CDR1 KGHSH, CDR2 LQKENI. The CDR3 covers 14 residues. V was trimmed by 1 base and J by 6 bases, leaving 12 bases between them. Here the CDR3 DNA reads TGTGCCAGCTCACCACAGCCGCAGGCCGATGGCTACACCTTC. Its protein product is CASSPQPQADGYTF.

The chain combines TRBV5-1 with TRBJ2-5, with D tentatively TRBD2 (6 bases). The V and J ends lost 2 bases and 1 base respectively, with 12 bases between them. Germline V gives CDR1 SGHRS, CDR2 YFSETQ. The CDR3 consists of 15 residues. The CDR3 coding sequence is TGCGCCAGCAGCTTATCGGGAGCGATCCAAGAGACCCAGTACTTC. Protein sequence: CASSLSGAIQETQYF.

The chain combines TRBV29-1 with TRBJ2-1; D possibly corresponds to TRBD2 (5 bases). Germline V gives CDR1 SQVTM, CDR2 ANQGSEA. V lost 4 bases to trimming and J lost 9 bases, with 16 bases between them. The CDR3 is made up of 13 amino acids. The DNA for the CDR3 is TGCAGCGTTGTTCGGGGTAGCTTCGGTGAGCAGTTCTTC. Residues: CSVVRGSFGEQFF.

CDR3 nucleotide sequence: TGTGCCAGTAGTCCGCGGACTAGCGGGTACAATGAGCAGTTCTTC. It codes for CASSPRTSGYNEQFF. The J gene is TRBJ2-1, the V gene TRBV19; TRBD2 matches at 11 bases. Losses at the gene ends were 5 bases for V and 4 bases for J; bases not matched to a gene: 4. The CDR3 has 15 residues. Germline V CDR1 and CDR2: LNHDA, SQIVND (reference sequence).

The CDR3 coding sequence is TGTGCCAGCAGCTTAGACCGGGGGGCCACAGATACGCAGTATTTT. Amino acids: CASSLDRGATDTQYF. This chain joins TRBV7-3 and TRBJ2-3; a possible D gene is TRBD2 (7 bases). Trimming shortened V by 2 bases and J by 2 bases, and 11 bases separated the two germline ends. Germline V gene data show CDR1 as SGHTA and CDR2 as FQGTGA. The CDR3 covers 15 residues.

The V and J genes are TRBV28 and TRBJ1-5; a possible D gene is TRBD1 (5 bases). This CDR3 spans 14 amino acids. V shed 3 bases and J shed 9 bases, with 15 bases lying between them. Germline CDR1 is MDHEN and CDR2 is SYDVKM. The CDR3: CASSFFGGGRPQHF. In DNA form, the CDR3 reads TGTGCCAGCAGTTTTTTCGGGGGGGGAAGGCCCCAGCATTTT.

The chain joins TRBV5-1 to TRBJ2-3, with 10 bases identical to TRBD1. The CDR3 has 15 amino acids. Unmatched junction bases numbered 8, after V lost 6 bases and J lost 4 bases. Germline V CDR1 and CDR2: SGHRS, YFSETQ. The CDR3 region has the DNA TGCGCCAGCATTAAGGGGACAGGGGTGGCAGATACGCAGTATTTT. The encoded protein is CASIKGTGVADTQYF.

This clone showed up just a few times. The chain recombines TRBV5-4 with TRBJ2-3, with D possibly being TRBD2 (7 bases). Germline CDR1 SGHNT, CDR2 YYREEE (reference sequence). This CDR3 region has 14 residues. The V gene lost 9 bases and the J gene lost 2 bases, with 16 bases spanning the gap. CDR3 coding DNA: TGTGCCACCTCTAGGGGGGGCATCACAGATACGCAGTATTTT. The encoded protein is CATSRGGITDTQYF.

The genes are TRBV7-2 and TRBJ2-2; TRBD2 aligns across 7 bases. V was pared by 5 bases and J by 3 bases, with 3 bases of the junction left unmatched. In germline, CDR1 is SGHTA, CDR2 FQGNSA. The CDR3 has 14 residues. CDR3 in DNA: TGTGCCAGCAGCCCTACTAGCGACACCGGGGAGCTGTTTTTT. This codes for CASSPTSDTGELFF.